This TCR beta chain was documented in a study of T cells in Graves' hyperthyroidism and ophthalmopathy. Study as a whole: The blood sample was taken at first diagnosis, before treatment began.

Study conclusions and caveats: Clonotypes that were expanded in thyroid above 0.001 mostly appeared in blood too.

This clonotype has only one observation. Its antigen is currently unknown. The germline V gene has CDR1 LNHDA and CDR2 SQIVND (reference sequence). V lost 10 bases and J lost 10, with 16 bases in between. The CDR3 is made up of 11 amino acids. The CDR3 regions of TCR beta were amplified from RNA transcripts. First-round RT-PCR with HTBI primers amplified the TCR CDR3 region. Each CDR3 protein gets one entry after TCRdb re-called the multiplex PCR reads with MiXCR. The table records 500,000 to 750,000 distinct CDR3 sequences, approximately 15% of them present only once. Material: blood. The chain combines TRBV19 with TRBJ1-1, with TRBD1 as a possible D gene (6 bases). The clonotype comes from a woman aged 18 to 35 with Graves' ophthalmopathy. The CDR3 region is CAIQGRGGAFF. The CDR3 nucleotides are TGTGCCATCCAGGGGAGGGGTGGAGCTTTCTTT.